Listed below are T cell receptor beta chains from one sample, sequenced in a study of T cell repertoires in cytomegalovirus infection. TCRdb re-derived calls from the reads in MiXCR, one entry per CDR3 protein. This repertoire shows about 190,000 distinct CDR3 sequences, roughly 9% found once; its top ten account for approximately 4.3%. Sample: PBMCs. Source of these receptors: a human donor in good health (CMV status not recorded). Some clones in this sample may be carry-over from other donors' samples. Each CDR3 is given without its conserved first and last residue. Fields, in order: J gene, V gene, clone size, CDR3 protein. A clone size is listed for some rows: how often the clone was seen (once, few, many), or a class if it is expanded.

J: TRBJ1-1
V: TRBV29-1
size: few
CDR3: SVPGTENTEAF

J: TRBJ2-5
V: TRBV20-1
size: many
CDR3: SARAGLAEETQY

J: TRBJ1-2
V: TRBV7-8
size: NA
CDR3: ASSPKRNLGGYT

J: TRBJ2-1
V: TRBV29-1
size: few
CDR3: SVRTSGRIEQF

J: TRBJ2-3
V: TRBV20-1
size: few
CDR3: SAALGGSTDTQY

J: TRBJ1-6
V: TRBV3-1
size: NA
CDR3: ASSQQGNNSPLH

J: TRBJ2-4
V: TRBV5-6
size: many
CDR3: ASSAQTGLVAKNIQY

J: TRBJ2-4
V: TRBV15
size: many
CDR3: ATSTPDTNSAKNIQY

J: TRBJ1-1
V: TRBV25-1
size: NA
CDR3: ASSGLRTANTQAF

J: TRBJ2-5
V: TRBV7-2
size: many
CDR3: ASSGGGWETQY

J: TRBJ2-5
V: TRBV20-1
size: many
CDR3: SASLAGLDQETQY

J: TRBJ2-1
V: TRBV6-1
size: many
CDR3: ASGDRGPYNEQF

J: TRBJ1-5
V: TRBV28
size: many
CDR3: ASSGQVGNQPQH

J: TRBJ1-1
V: TRBV12-3/TRBV12-4
size: NA
CDR3: ASSFGSVNTEAF

J: TRBJ1-2
V: TRBV12-3/TRBV12-4
size: many
CDR3: ASSLAGGGGGYT

J: TRBJ2-2
V: TRBV5-5
size: many
CDR3: ASSLDLNGELF

J: TRBJ1-3
V: TRBV18
size: NA
CDR3: ASSPTKGALSGNTIY

J: TRBJ1-6
V: TRBV7-9
size: NA
CDR3: ASSFDPQRSNSPLH

J: TRBJ2-7
V: TRBV5-1
size: NA
CDR3: ASSLGRTGAYEEY

J: TRBJ2-7
V: TRBV20-1
size: many
CDR3: SARSGTSGFYEQY

J: TRBJ2-1
V: TRBV19
size: NA
CDR3: ASSIRPFIDYEQF

J: TRBJ1-1
V: TRBV7-2
size: many
CDR3: ASRFTRENTEAF

J: TRBJ1-3
V: TRBV28
size: many
CDR3: ASSLEVNSGNTIY

J: TRBJ2-5
V: TRBV7-9
size: many
CDR3: ASSLAPLADKETQY

J: TRBJ2-4
V: TRBV6-6
size: many
CDR3: ASSYPPGTAKNIQY

J: TRBJ2-1
V: TRBV14
size: many
CDR3: ASSRTGLGVLNEQF

J: TRBJ1-5
V: TRBV20-1
size: NA
CDR3: SARDDVQPQH

J: TRBJ2-2
V: TRBV20-1
size: NA
CDR3: SARGIRGQDTGELF

J: TRBJ2-1
V: TRBV4-3
size: NA
CDR3: ASSQELASGGANEQF

J: TRBJ2-1
V: TRBV19
size: few
CDR3: ASTGTQFLNEQF

J: TRBJ2-1
V: TRBV7-6
size: many
CDR3: ASSHRTGGKNEQF

J: TRBJ1-1
V: TRBV7-6
size: many
CDR3: ASSLPRGESTEAF

J: TRBJ2-5
V: TRBV7-2
size: many
CDR3: ASSLILEETQY

J: TRBJ2-1
V: TRBV15
size: few
CDR3: ATSGGTYNEQF

J: TRBJ2-5
V: TRBV7-2
size: many
CDR3: ASSLLGTSAPGAQY

J: TRBJ2-7
V: TRBV7-2
size: medium-sized
CDR3: ASSLAGGQKTYEQY

J: TRBJ1-3
V: TRBV4-3
size: few
CDR3: ASSQETTSSGNTIY

J: TRBJ2-7
V: TRBV28
size: many
CDR3: ASSLSASGGGEQY

J: TRBJ2-5
V: TRBV2
size: few
CDR3: ASIYATQETQY

J: TRBJ1-4
V: TRBV28
size: NA
CDR3: ASSRRGSEKLF

J: TRBJ1-5
V: TRBV7-2
size: many
CDR3: ASSSRRGDGSNQPQH

J: TRBJ2-5
V: TRBV4-3
size: NA
CDR3: ASSHGLAGKETQY

J: TRBJ1-6
V: TRBV7-2
size: many
CDR3: ASADGSPLH

J: TRBJ2-5
V: TRBV12-3/TRBV12-4
size: many
CDR3: ASSLLMGGAGETQY

J: TRBJ1-2
V: TRBV29-1
size: few
CDR3: SAEGAGYGYT

J: TRBJ1-2
V: TRBV7-2
size: many
CDR3: ASSLVGRDSGYT

J: TRBJ1-2
V: TRBV6-2/TRBV6-3
size: many
CDR3: ASSRDYRSNYGYT

J: TRBJ1-4
V: TRBV19
size: many
CDR3: ASRPARGQGRKLF

J: TRBJ1-2
V: TRBV20-1
size: NA
CDR3: SARQGSVYYGYT

J: TRBJ1-2
V: TRBV28
size: many
CDR3: ASSSSGQHPGLYGSYT

J: TRBJ2-7
V: TRBV7-2
size: many
CDR3: ASSSDWDLYEQY

J: TRBJ1-6
V: TRBV6-5
size: many
CDR3: ASSYSRTGASNSPLH

J: TRBJ2-7
V: TRBV7-2
size: many
CDR3: ASSQVGGASYYEQY

J: TRBJ1-2
V: TRBV7-2
size: many
CDR3: AGVAVTALNGYT

J: TRBJ1-2
V: TRBV2
size: few
CDR3: ASSPRVGTNYGYT